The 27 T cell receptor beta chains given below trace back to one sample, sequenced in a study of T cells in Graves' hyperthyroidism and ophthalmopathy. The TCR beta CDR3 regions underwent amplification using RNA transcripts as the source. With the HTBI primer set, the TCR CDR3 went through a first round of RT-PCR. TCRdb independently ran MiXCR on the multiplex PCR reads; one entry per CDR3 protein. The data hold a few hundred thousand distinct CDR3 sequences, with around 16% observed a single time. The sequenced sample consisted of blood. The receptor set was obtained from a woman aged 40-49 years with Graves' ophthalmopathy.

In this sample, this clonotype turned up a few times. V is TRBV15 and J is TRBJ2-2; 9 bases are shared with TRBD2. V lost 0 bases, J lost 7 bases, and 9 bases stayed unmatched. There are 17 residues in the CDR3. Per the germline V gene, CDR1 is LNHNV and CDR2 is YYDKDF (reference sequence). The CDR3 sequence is CATSRDKASGIGGELFF. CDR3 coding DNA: TGTGCCACCAGCAGAGATAAGGCTAGCGGGATTGGCGGGGAGCTGTTTTTT.

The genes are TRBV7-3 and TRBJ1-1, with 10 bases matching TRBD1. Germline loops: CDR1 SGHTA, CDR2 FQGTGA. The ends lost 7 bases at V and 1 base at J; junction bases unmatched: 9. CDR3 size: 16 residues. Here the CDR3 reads CASIPGQGNWNTEAFF. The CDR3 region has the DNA TGTGCCAGCATACCGGGACAGGGGAATTGGAACACTGAAGCTTTCTTT.

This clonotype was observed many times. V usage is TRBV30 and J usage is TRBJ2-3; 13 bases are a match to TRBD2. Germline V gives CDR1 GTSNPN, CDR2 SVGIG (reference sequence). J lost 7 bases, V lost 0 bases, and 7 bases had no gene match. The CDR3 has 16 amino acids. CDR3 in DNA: TGTGCCTGGAGTGTCCTCGGACTAGCGGGAGTAAATACGCAGTATTTT. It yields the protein CAWSVLGLAGVNTQYF.

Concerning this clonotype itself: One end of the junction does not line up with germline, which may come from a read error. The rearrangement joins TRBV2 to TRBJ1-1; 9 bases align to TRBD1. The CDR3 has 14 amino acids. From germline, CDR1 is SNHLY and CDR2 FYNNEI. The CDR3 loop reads CVSRRQGGNTEAFF. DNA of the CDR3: TGTGTCAGCAGGCGACAGGGGGGCAACACTGAAGCTTTCTTT.

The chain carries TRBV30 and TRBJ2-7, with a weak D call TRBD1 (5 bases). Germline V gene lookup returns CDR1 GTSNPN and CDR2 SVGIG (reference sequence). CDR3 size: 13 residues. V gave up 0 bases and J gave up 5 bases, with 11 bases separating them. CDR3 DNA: TGTGCCTGGAGTGTAGTGTCAGGGAACGAGCAGTACTTC. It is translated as CAWSVVSGNEQYF.

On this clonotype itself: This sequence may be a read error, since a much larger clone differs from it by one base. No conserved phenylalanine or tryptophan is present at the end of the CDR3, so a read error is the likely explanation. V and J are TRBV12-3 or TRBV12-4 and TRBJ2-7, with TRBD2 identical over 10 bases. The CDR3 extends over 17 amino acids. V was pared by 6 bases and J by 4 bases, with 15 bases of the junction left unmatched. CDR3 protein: CASSLTQAGLAEYEQYC. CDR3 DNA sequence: TGTGCCAGCAGCCTCACCCAGGCTGGACTAGCGGAGTACGAGCAGTACTGC.

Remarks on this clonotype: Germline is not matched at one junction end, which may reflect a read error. CDR3 region: CSVPCRGRGYNSPLHF. As DNA, the CDR3 is TGCAGCGTCCCCTGTAGGGGGCGAGGGTATAATTCACCCCTCCATTTT. The chain links TRBV29-1 to TRBJ1-6, with 7 bases that match TRBD1. Germline-derived CDR1 and CDR2 are SQVTM and ANQGSEA. This CDR3 region has 16 residues.

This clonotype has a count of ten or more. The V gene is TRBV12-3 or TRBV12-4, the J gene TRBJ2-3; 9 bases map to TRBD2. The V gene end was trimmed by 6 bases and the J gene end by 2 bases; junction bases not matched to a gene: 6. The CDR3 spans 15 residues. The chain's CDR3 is CASRWGLAHTDTQYF. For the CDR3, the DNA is TGTGCCAGCAGATGGGGACTAGCTCACACAGATACGCAGTATTTT.

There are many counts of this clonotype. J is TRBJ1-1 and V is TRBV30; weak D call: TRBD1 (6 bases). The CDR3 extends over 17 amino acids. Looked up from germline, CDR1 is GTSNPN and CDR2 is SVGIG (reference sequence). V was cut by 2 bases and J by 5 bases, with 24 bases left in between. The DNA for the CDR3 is TGTGCCTGGAGTCTGTCCCCCTTCGGGGGCGCATATACTGAAGCTTTCTTT. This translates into CAWSLSPFGGAYTEAFF.

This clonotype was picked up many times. Written as DNA, the CDR3 is TGTGCCAGCAGCTCCAGACAGGTGTATGGCTACACCTTC. It codes for CASSSRQVYGYTF. The chain links TRBV7-2 to TRBJ1-2; perhaps TRBD1 as D (6 bases). Trimming took 4 bases from V and 5 from J, leaving 11 bases between them. This CDR3 contains 13 residues. The V gene's germline CDR1 is SGHTA and CDR2 FQGNSA.

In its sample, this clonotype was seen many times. CDR3 region: CSARAPAGGRLYEQYF. In DNA, the CDR3 is TGCAGTGCTAGAGCCCCGGCTGGCGGGCGCCTCTACGAGCAGTACTTC. The rearrangement joins TRBV20-1 to TRBJ2-7, with D perhaps matching TRBD2 (5 bases). V lost 1 base and J 3 bases, leaving 19 bases between the germline ends. This CDR3 comprises 16 residues. CDR1 and CDR2 from the germline V gene are DFQATT and SNEGSKA (reference sequence).

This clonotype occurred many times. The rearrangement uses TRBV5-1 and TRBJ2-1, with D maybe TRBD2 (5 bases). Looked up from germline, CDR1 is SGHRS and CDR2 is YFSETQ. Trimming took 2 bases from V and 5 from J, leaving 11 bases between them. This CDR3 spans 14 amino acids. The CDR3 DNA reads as TGCGCCAGCAGCTTTGAGGGTTGGGACAATGAGCAGTTCTTC. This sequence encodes CASSFEGWDNEQFF.

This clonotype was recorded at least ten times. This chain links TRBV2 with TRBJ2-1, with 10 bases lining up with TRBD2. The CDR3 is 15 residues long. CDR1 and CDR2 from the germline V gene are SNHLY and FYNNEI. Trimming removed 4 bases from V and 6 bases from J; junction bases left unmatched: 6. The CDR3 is CASSVEAGGFNEQFF. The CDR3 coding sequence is TGTGCCAGCAGTGTTGAAGCGGGAGGGTTCAATGAGCAGTTCTTC.

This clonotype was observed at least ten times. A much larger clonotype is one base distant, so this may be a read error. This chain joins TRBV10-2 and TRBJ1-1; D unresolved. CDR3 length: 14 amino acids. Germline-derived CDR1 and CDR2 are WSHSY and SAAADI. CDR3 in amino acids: CASSADGMNTGAFF. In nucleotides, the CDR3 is TGCGCCAGCAGTGCGGACGGAATGAACACTGGAGCTTTCTTT.

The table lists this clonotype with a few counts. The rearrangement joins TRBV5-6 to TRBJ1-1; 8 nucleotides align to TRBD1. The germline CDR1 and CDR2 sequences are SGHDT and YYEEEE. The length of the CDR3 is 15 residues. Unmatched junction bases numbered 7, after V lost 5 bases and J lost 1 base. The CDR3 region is CASRSSGGWNTEAFF. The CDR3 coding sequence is TGTGCCAGCAGATCATCAGGGGGCTGGAACACTGAAGCTTTCTTT.

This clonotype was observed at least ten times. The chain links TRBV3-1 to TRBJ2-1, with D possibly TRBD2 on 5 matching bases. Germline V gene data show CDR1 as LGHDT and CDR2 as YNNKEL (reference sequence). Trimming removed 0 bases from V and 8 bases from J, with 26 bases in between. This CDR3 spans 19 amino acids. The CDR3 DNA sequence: TGTGCCAGCAGCCAAGACATAGGAGGAACGTTTGACGCGTTCGATGAGCAGTTCTTC. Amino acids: CASSQDIGGTFDAFDEQFF.

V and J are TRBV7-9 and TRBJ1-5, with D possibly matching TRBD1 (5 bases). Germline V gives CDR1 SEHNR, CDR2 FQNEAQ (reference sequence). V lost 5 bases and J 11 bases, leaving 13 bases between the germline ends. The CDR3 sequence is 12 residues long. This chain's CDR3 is CASSLHGGSQHF. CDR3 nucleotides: TGTGCCAGCAGCCTTCACGGGGGGTCCCAGCATTTT. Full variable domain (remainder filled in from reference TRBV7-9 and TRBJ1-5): DTGVSQNPRHKITKRGQNVTFRCDPISEHNRLYWYRQTLGQGPEFLTYFQNEAQLEKSRLLSDRFSAERPKGSFSTLEIQRTEQGDSAMYLCASSLHGGSQHFGDGTRLSIL.

CDR3 DNA: TGCAGTGCTAGGAAGGGCCCTAGCACAGATACGCAGTATTTT. Translation: CSARKGPSTDTQYF. The gene calls are TRBV20-1 and TRBJ2-3; D remains ambiguous. CDR1 and CDR2 (germline): DFQATT, SNEGSKA (reference sequence). Trimming stripped 3 bases from V and 0 bases from J, with 10 bases between. The CDR3 loop spans 14 amino acids.

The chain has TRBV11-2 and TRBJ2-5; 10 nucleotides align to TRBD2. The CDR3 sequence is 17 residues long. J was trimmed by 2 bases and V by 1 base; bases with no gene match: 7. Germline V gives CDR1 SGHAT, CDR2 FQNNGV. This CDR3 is CASSLGGASGGQETQYF. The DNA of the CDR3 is TGTGCCAGCAGCTTAGGCGGGGCTAGCGGGGGACAAGAGACCCAGTACTTC.

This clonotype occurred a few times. The CDR3 DNA is TGTGCCAGCAGCTTCGGACCTTATGGCTACACCTTC. Translation: CASSFGPYGYTF. This chain links TRBV7-3 with TRBJ1-2, with D uncertain. V lost 3 bases, J lost 5 bases, and 7 bases lay in between. CDR1 is SGHTA and CDR2 is FQGTGA in the germline V gene. The CDR3 totals 12 residues.

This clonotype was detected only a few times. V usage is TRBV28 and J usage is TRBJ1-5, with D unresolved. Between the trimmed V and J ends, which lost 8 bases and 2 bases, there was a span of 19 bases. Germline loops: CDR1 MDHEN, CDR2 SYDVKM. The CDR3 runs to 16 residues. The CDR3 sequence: CASGMTPRSGNQPQHF. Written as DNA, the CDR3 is TGTGCCAGCGGCATGACCCCCCGGAGTGGCAATCAGCCCCAGCATTTT.

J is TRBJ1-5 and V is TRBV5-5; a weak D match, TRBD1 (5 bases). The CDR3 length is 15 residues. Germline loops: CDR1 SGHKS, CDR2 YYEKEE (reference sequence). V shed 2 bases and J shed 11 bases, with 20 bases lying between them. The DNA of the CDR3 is TGTGCCAGCAGCTTCGGGCAGACCCACGGGGGAGCCCAGCATTTT. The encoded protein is CASSFGQTHGGAQHF.

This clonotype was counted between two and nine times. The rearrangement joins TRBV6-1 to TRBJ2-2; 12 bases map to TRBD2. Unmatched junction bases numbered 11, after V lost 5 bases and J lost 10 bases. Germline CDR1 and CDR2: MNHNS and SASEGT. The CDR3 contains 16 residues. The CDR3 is CASSKFGTSGFVELFF. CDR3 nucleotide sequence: TGTGCCAGCAGTAAATTCGGGACTAGCGGGTTCGTGGAGCTGTTTTTT.

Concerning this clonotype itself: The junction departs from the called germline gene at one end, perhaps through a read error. The CDR3 region has the DNA TGTGCCAGCAGTGAAGCGACTGGGGGTTCTAAATATGGCTACACCTTC. This encodes CASSEATGGSKYGYTF. This chain connects TRBV6-1 to TRBJ1-2; D is possibly TRBD1 (5 bases). This CDR3 has 16 amino acids. Germline V gives CDR1 MNHNS, CDR2 SASEGT.

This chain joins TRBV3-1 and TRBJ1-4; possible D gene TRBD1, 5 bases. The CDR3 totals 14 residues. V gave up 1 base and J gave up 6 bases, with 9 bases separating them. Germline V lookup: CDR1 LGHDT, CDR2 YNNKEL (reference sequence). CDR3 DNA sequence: TGTGCCAGCAGCCAAGGAGGAGGGGATGAAAAACTGTTTTTT. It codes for CASSQGGGDEKLFF.

This chain's CDR3 is CASSLETTAGNPYEQYF. CDR3 coding DNA: TGTGCCAGCAGCTTAGAGACGACGGCAGGGAACCCCTACGAGCAGTACTTC. The chain uses TRBV11-2 and TRBJ2-7, with D possibly TRBD1 on 5 matching bases. Germline V gene lookup returns CDR1 SGHAT and CDR2 FQNNGV. The CDR3 consists of 17 residues. Trimming removed 0 bases from V and 2 bases from J, with 17 bases in between.

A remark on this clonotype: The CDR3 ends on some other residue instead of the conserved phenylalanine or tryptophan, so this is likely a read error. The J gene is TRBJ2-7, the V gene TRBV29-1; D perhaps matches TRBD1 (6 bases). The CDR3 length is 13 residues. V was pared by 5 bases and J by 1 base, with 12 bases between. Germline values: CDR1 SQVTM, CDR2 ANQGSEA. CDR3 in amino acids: CSVYGTPSYEQYL. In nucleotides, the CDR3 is TGCAGCGTTTACGGGACACCGTCCTACGAGCAGTACCTC.